The clone carrying this T cell receptor (beta chain) has just one count. Antigen unknown. This specimen comes from a study of long-term antiretroviral therapy in people with HIV. Per donor, at least one pre-ART and at least two post-ART PBMC samples were obtained. The CDR3 runs 15 residues. In germline, CDR1 is MGHDK, CDR2 SYGVNS. Trimming removed 0 bases from V and 7 bases from J, with 12 bases in between. Study-level findings and limits: Clones that had undergone expansion before ART prevailed in the repertoire throughout all time points.

At the survey level, the v3.0 immunoSEQ assay was run. The sequencing target was roughly 35,000-50,000 T-cell genomes per sample. The data were produced by immunoSEQ multiplex PCR, yet TCRdb's version contains in-frame clones alone and is incomplete. This table has over 15,000 clones, around nine tenths appearing once. The chain couples TRBV25-1 to TRBJ2-2; D may match TRBD1 or TRBD2 (5 bases each). The sequence was obtained from a man aged 35 to 55 with HIV. This material consisted of unsorted PBMCs, taken 0.5 years after starting antiretroviral therapy. The CDR3 is CASSEYGTRGGELFF. The CDR3 DNA sequence: TGTGCCAGCAGTGAATACGGGACCCGAGGCGGGGAGCTGTTTTTT.